This T cell receptor (beta chain) was identified in a study of STAT5B mutations in CD4+ large granular lymphocyte leukemia. About the research overall: Healthy donors showed HLA-associated enrichment of the CDR3 'QG' motif. Whole-study findings and limits: Compared with healthy controls (2/35), patient top clones favored TRBV06 (8/27).

Germline CDR1 is WNHNN and CDR2 is SYGVQD (reference sequence). Trimming left V 5 bases short and J 5 bases short, with 6 bases between. This CDR3 region has 12 residues. Produced via immunoSEQ multiplex PCR; TCRdb's table is partial and in-frame only. The data contain tens of thousands of clones, around 88% of them singletons. This clone has more than one count but fewer than ten. Its antigen remains unknown. The clonotype originates from a human donor in good health. J is TRBJ1-4 and V is TRBV10-1; D is uncertain. Sequencing was done on a sample of CD4+ T cells from blood buffy coats. The CDR3 nucleotides are TGCGCCAGCAGTTCGGAAAATGAAAAACTGTTTTTT. This translates into CASSSENEKLFF.